Listed below are T cell receptor beta chains from one sample, sequenced in a study of molecular identifiers for immune sequencing clone quantification. TCRdb re-analysed the PCR reads in MiXCR, keeping a single row per CDR3 protein. The sample lists under 600,000 distinct CDR3 sequences, around 23% occurring once. The source material was naive CD8+ T cells from blood, with Jurkat cell RNA spiked in. These receptors all stem from a human donor in good health. Some libraries in this study had Jurkat cell RNA spiked in. The CDR3 runs from the conserved cysteine through the conserved F or W. The order of the fields is V gene, D gene, J gene, clone size, CDR3 DNA, CDR3 protein. A D gene is named only where the DNA matches it firmly. Clone size, where shown, is once, few, many, or a class for clones that have expanded.

v_gene: TRBV25-1; d_gene: -; j_gene: TRBJ2-5; abundance: -; CDR3nt: TGTGCCAGCAGTGCCCAAAGGGGGTCACCACTAGGGGAAGAGACCCAGTACTTC; CDR3aa: CASSAQRGSPLGEETQYF
v_gene: TRBV27; d_gene: -; j_gene: TRBJ2-1; abundance: -; CDR3nt: TGTGCCAGCAGTTCAATCCCCCCGGGGTTCGAAGAGCAGTTCTTC; CDR3aa: CASSSIPPGFEEQFF
v_gene: TRBV12-3/TRBV12-4; d_gene: -; j_gene: TRBJ2-3; abundance: -; CDR3nt: TGTGCCAGCAGTTTTACGGGGGCGGCCCTACAGTATTTT; CDR3aa: CASSFTGAALQYF
v_gene: TRBV2; d_gene: -; j_gene: TRBJ2-5; abundance: -; CDR3nt: TGTGCCAGCAGTGTCACAGAGACCCAGTACTTC; CDR3aa: CASSVTETQYF
v_gene: TRBV29-1; d_gene: -; j_gene: TRBJ2-7; abundance: few; CDR3nt: TGCAGCGTTGTGTGGTTAGACGGAGGCGCCTACGAGCAGTACTTC; CDR3aa: CSVVWLDGGAYEQYF
v_gene: TRBV29-1; d_gene: TRBD1; j_gene: TRBJ1-1; abundance: many; CDR3nt: TGCAGCGCTCGGACAGGGGGGGGCACTGAAGCTTTCTTT; CDR3aa: CSARTGGGTEAFF
v_gene: TRBV6-2/TRBV6-3; d_gene: -; j_gene: TRBJ2-3; abundance: many; CDR3nt: TGTGCCAGCAGTTCACTGAATACGCAGTATTTT; CDR3aa: CASSSLNTQYF
v_gene: TRBV11-2; d_gene: TRBD1; j_gene: TRBJ1-1; abundance: -; CDR3nt: TGTGCCAGCAGCCCAGGGACAGCCGGGAACACTGAAGCTTTCTTT; CDR3aa: CASSPGTAGNTEAFF
v_gene: TRBV7-2; d_gene: -; j_gene: TRBJ1-1; abundance: many; CDR3nt: TGTGCCAGCAGCCCTGGGACACCAAACACTGAAGCTTTCTTT; CDR3aa: CASSPGTPNTEAFF
v_gene: TRBV15; d_gene: TRBD1; j_gene: TRBJ2-2; abundance: few; CDR3nt: TGTGCCACCAGCACCCATTACCTCACGGGACAGGCTAATAAGGGGAACACCGGGGAGCTGTTTTTT; CDR3aa: CATSTHYLTGQANKGNTGELFF
v_gene: TRBV19; d_gene: -; j_gene: TRBJ2-4; abundance: -; CDR3nt: TGTGCCAGTAGTTTAGCCAAAAACATTCAGTACTTC; CDR3aa: CASSLAKNIQYF
v_gene: TRBV13; d_gene: -; j_gene: TRBJ2-1; abundance: -; CDR3nt: TGTGCCAGCAGCCCGGGACAACTCCACAATGGGCAGTTCTTC; CDR3aa: CASSPGQLHNGQFF
v_gene: TRBV6-5; d_gene: -; j_gene: TRBJ2-1; abundance: -; CDR3nt: TGTGCCAGCAGTTACGGACATGAGCAGTTCTTC; CDR3aa: CASSYGHEQFF
v_gene: TRBV4-3; d_gene: -; j_gene: TRBJ1-4; abundance: -; CDR3nt: TGCGCCAGCAGCCCTATAAAAAGGGTATATAATGAAAAACTGTTTTTT; CDR3aa: CASSPIKRVYNEKLFF
v_gene: TRBV19; d_gene: -; j_gene: TRBJ2-7; abundance: -; CDR3nt: TGTGCCAGTAGTTCGGGACGCTACGACGAGCAGTACTTC; CDR3aa: CASSSGRYDEQYF
v_gene: TRBV5-1; d_gene: TRBD2; j_gene: TRBJ2-3; abundance: -; CDR3nt: TGCGCCAGCAGCTTGGAGGTTAGCGGGGGGGCCCCCGCAGATACGCAGTATTTT; CDR3aa: CASSLEVSGGAPADTQYF
v_gene: TRBV7-2; d_gene: TRBD1; j_gene: TRBJ2-7; abundance: few; CDR3nt: TGTGCCAGCAGCTCTTCGGCAGGGGGCTACGAGCAGTACTTC; CDR3aa: CASSSSAGGYEQYF
v_gene: TRBV7-8; d_gene: -; j_gene: TRBJ2-4; abundance: few; CDR3nt: TGTGCCAGCAGCCTAAAAACAGGGGAGGCGAAAAACATTCAGTACTTC; CDR3aa: CASSLKTGEAKNIQYF
v_gene: TRBV18; d_gene: TRBD1; j_gene: TRBJ2-7; abundance: few; CDR3nt: TGTGCCAGCTCAACATCCGGGACAGGGGGTTACGAGCAGTACTTC; CDR3aa: CASSTSGTGGYEQYF
v_gene: TRBV4-1; d_gene: -; j_gene: TRBJ1-1; abundance: -; CDR3nt: TGTGCCAGCAGCCAAGAGGACAGCGCCAACACTGAAGCTTCCTTT; CDR3aa: CASSQEDSANTEASF
v_gene: TRBV12-3/TRBV12-4; d_gene: TRBD1; j_gene: TRBJ1-1; abundance: many; CDR3nt: TGTGCCAGCAGTCCTACAGGGGGTTTAGGGGCTTTCTTT; CDR3aa: CASSPTGGLGAFF
v_gene: TRBV29-1; d_gene: TRBD2; j_gene: TRBJ2-1; abundance: few; CDR3nt: TGCAGCGTTGAACTTACAGCGGGAGTTAGTAAGAGGTCCTACAATGAGCAGTTCTTC; CDR3aa: CSVELTAGVSKRSYNEQFF